This T cell receptor beta chain was sequenced for a study of cytomegalovirus exposure and HLA in healthy donors. Study details: Roughly 179 million T cells yielded 90 million to 130 million unique TCR beta sequences, as an earlier analysis found.

A multiplex PCR was run with 60 Vbeta primers and 13 Jbeta primers. The repertoire was sequenced with immunoSEQ multiplex PCR; TCRdb's copy has only in-frame clones and lacks some. The repertoire holds approximately 150,000 clones, with over 75% as singletons. A note on this clone: Its specificity is unknown.

General observations from the study: Beyond CMV serostatus, there was no information to go on about immune exposure. Most TCR sequences were seen very rarely across donors, but some public TCRs occurred in many.

This TCR came from a woman under 40 in good health and CMV-seronegative. Sequencing was carried out using PBMCs.

The CDR3 protein is CASSQGTSWDNEQFF. CDR3 bases: TGTGCCAGCAGCCAAGGGACTAGCTGGGACAATGAGCAGTTCTTC. V gene TRBV4-2 combines with J gene TRBJ2-1; 8 bases match TRBD2. Unmatched junction bases numbered 4, after V lost 1 base and J lost 5 bases. CDR1 LGHNA and CDR2 YNFKEQ come from the germline V gene. The length of the CDR3 is 15 residues.